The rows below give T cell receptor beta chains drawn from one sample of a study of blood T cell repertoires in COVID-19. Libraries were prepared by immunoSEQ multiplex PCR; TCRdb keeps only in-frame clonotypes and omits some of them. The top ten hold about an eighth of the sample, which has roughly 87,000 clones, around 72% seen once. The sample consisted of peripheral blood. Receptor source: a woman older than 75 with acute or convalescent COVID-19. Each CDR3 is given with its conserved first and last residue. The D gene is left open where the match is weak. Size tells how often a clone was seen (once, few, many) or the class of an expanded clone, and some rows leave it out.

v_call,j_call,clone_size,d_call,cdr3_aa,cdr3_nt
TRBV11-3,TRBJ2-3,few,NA,CASSWRGTDTQYF,TGTGCCAGCAGCTGGAGGGGCACGGATACGCAGTATTTT
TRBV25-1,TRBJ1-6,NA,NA,CASSARRGSSYNSPLHF,TGTGCCAGCAGTGCCCGTCGCGGGAGCTCCTATAATTCACCCCTCCACTTT
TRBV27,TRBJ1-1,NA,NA,CASRSHALTGTDTEAFF,TGTGCCAGCAGATCTCACGCGCTTACAGGGACGGACACTGAAGCTTTCTTT
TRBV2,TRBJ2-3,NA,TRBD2,CASSDRSGGAGTQYF,TGTGCCAGCAGTGATCGCAGCGGGGGGGCCGGTACGCAGTATTTT
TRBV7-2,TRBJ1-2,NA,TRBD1,CASSPGQGGYLYGYTF,TGTGCCAGCAGCCCGGGACAGGGGGGTTACCTCTATGGCTACACCTTC
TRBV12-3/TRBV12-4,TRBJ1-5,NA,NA,CASSLLRDQPQHF,TGTGCCAGCAGCTTGCTGCGGGACCAGCCCCAGCATTTT
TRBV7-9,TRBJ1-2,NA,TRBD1,CASSFMGDRGKDGYTF,TGTGCCAGCAGCTTCATGGGGGACAGGGGGAAAGATGGCTACACCTTC
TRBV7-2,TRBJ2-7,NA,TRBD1,CASSRDRESSYEQYF,TGTGCCAGCAGCCGGGACAGGGAAAGCTCCTACGAGCAGTACTTC
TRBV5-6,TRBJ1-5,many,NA,CASSFHGFGQPQHF,TGTGCCAGCAGCTTCCACGGATTCGGGCAGCCCCAGCATTTT
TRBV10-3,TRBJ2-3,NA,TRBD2,CAISGTRQSTDTQYF,TGTGCCATCAGTGGGACTAGACAAAGCACAGATACGCAGTATTTT
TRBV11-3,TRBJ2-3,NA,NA,CASSLLFTDTQYF,TGTGCCAGCAGCTTACTGTTCACAGATACGCAGTATTTT
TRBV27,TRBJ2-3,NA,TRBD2,CASSLGLAGAGPSTDTQYF,TGTGCCAGCAGTTTGGGACTAGCGGGGGCGGGGCCTAGCACAGATACGCAGTATTTT
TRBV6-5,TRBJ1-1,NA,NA,CAIGGAGGNTEAFF,TGTGCCATCGGGGGGGCTGGCGGGAACACTGAAGCTTTCTTT
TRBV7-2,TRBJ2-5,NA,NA,CASSLSAVQETQYF,TGTGCCAGCAGCTTATCAGCGGTTCAAGAGACCCAGTACTTC
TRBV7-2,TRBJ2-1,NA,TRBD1,CASSRVRPGQGTNEQFF,TGTGCCAGCAGCCGGGTTAGGCCGGGACAGGGTACCAATGAGCAGTTCTTC
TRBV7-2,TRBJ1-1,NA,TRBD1,CASSSRPSGGQIVPFF,TGTGCCAGCAGCTCCAGACCCTCCGGGGGACAGATTGTTCCTTTCTTT
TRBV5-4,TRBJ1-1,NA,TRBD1,CASSPPLGQMDTEAFF,TGTGCCAGCAGCCCCCCCTTGGGACAGATGGACACTGAAGCTTTCTTT